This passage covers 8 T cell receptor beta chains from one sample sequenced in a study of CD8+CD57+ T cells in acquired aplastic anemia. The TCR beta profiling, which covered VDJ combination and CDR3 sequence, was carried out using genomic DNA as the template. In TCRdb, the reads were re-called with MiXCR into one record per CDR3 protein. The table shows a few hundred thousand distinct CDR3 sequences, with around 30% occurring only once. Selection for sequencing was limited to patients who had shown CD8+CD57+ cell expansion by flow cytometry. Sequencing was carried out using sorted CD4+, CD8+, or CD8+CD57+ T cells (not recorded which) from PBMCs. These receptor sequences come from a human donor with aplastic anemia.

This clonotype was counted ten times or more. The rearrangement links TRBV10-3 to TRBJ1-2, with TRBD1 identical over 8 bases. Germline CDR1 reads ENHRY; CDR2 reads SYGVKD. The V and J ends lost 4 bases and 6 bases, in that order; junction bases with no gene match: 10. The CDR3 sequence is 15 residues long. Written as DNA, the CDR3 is TGTGCCATCAGTGGAGAACAGGGGGATATGGATGGCTACACCTTC. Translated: CAISGEQGDMDGYTF.

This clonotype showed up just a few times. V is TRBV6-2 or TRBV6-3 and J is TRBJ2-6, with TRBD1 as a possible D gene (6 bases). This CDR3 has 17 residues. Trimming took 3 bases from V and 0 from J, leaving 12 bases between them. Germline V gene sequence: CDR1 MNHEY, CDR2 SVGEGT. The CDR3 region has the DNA TGTGCCAGCAGTTATCAGACAGGAGACTCTGGGGCCAACGTCCTGACTTTC. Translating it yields CASSYQTGDSGANVLTF.

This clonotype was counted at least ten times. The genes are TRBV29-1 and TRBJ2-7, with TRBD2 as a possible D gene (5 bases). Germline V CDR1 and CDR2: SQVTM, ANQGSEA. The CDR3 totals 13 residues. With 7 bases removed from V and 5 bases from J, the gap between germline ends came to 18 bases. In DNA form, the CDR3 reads TGCAGCGCCTCGGGATCTTACCTACACGAGCAGTACTTC. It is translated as CSASGSYLHEQYF.

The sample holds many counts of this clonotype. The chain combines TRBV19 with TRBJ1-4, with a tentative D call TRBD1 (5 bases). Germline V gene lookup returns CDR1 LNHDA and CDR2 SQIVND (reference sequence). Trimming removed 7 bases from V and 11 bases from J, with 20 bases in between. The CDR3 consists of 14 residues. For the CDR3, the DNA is TGTGCCAGTACCACCAGGGCAGGATTGGAGAAACTGTTTTTT. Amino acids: CASTTRAGLEKLFF.

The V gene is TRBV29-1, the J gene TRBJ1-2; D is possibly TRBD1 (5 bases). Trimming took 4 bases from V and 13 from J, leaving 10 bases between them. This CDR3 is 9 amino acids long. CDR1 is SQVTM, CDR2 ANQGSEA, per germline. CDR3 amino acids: CSVAGEPTF. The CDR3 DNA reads TGCAGCGTTGCGGGGGAACCCACCTTC.

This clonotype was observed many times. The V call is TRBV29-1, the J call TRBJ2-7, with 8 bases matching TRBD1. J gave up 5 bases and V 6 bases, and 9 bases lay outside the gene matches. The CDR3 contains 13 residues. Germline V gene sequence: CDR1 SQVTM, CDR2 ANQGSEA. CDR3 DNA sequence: TGCAGCGTCGGCAGGGGGCTTAGGAACGAGCAGTACTTC. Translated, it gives CSVGRGLRNEQYF.

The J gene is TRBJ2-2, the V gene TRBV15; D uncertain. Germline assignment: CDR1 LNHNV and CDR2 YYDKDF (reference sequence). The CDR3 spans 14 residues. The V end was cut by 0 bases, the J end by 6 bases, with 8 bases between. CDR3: CATSREPSSGELFF. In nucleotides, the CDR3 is TGTGCCACCAGCAGAGAGCCCTCCTCCGGGGAGCTGTTTTTT.

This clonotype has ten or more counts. The CDR3 bases are TGTGCCAGCAGCTTCACCGGGGCCTACGAGCAGTACTTC. Amino acids: CASSFTGAYEQYF. The chain couples TRBV7-2 to TRBJ2-7; D possibly corresponds to TRBD2 (5 bases). V was clipped by 3 bases and J by 2 bases, with 8 bases between them. Germline assignment: CDR1 SGHTA and CDR2 FQGNSA. There are 13 residues in the CDR3.